A single count supports the clone carrying this TCR beta chain. This specimen comes from a study of shared clonotypes between healthy human individuals. Clones were read by immunoSEQ multiplex PCR, and TCRdb kept only the in-frame ones, dropping some. The data hold a few million clones, with about 92% observed a single time. The TCR comes from a man younger than 30 in good health. The sequenced material came from naive CD4+ T cells sorted from blood. The subset here: CD45RA+ positively selected.

CDR3 bases: TGTGCCAGCAGCTTAGTGTTCCGGACAGCCGGCGACTATGGCTACACCTTC. Amino acid sequence: CASSLVFRTAGDYGYTF. The chain recombines TRBV11-2 with TRBJ1-2; D possibly corresponds to TRBD1 (6 bases). The V gene lost 1 base and the J gene lost 3 bases, with 18 bases spanning the gap. Germline CDR1 and CDR2: SGHAT and FQNNGV. This CDR3 contains 17 residues. Complete variable domain (other parts from reference TRBV11-2 and TRBJ1-2): EAGVAQSPRYKIIEKRQSVAFWCNPISGHATLYWYQQILGQGPKLLIQFQNNGVVDDSQLPKDRFSAERLKGVDSTLKIQPAKLEDSAVYLCASSLVFRTAGDYGYTFGSGTRLTVV.